These T cell receptor beta chains were read from a single sample in a study of blood T cell repertoires in COVID-19. Profiling relied on immunoSEQ multiplex PCR, and the TCRdb table lists in-frame clones only, not all of them. The sample includes 35,000 to 45,000 clones, about 88% of them seen just once. The sequencing input was peripheral blood. The receptors originated from an older man with acute or convalescent COVID-19. Each CDR3 is given with its conserved first and last residue. The order of the fields is J gene, CDR3 length, D gene, V gene, clone size, CDR3 DNA, CDR3 protein. A D gene is named only where the DNA matches it firmly. Not all rows give a size; the values are once, few, many and, for expanded clones, a class.

>TRBJ2-1|15|TRBD2|TRBV18|once
TGTGCCAGCTCACCCGAGACTAGCGGGCGGTTGGAGCAGTTCTTC
CASSPETSGRLEQFF
>TRBJ2-7|15|.|TRBV7-8|.
TGTGCCAGCAGCTTTGGAGGGGACGACGGGTACGAGCAGTACTTC
CASSFGGDDGYEQYF
>TRBJ2-7|17|.|TRBV4-1|.
TGCGCCAGCAGCCACGCTACTGGGGCACAGAGTCCCTACGAGCAGTACTTC
CASSHATGAQSPYEQYF
>TRBJ2-1|15|.|TRBV3-1/TRBV3-2|.
TGTGCCAGCAGCCAAAGCTATAGCTCCTACAATGAGCAGTTCTTC
CASSQSYSSYNEQFF
>TRBJ2-1|16|TRBD1|TRBV6-2/TRBV6-3|.
TGTGCCAGCAGTTACTCTTTGGGACAGGGCTACAATGAGCAGTTCTTC
CASSYSLGQGYNEQFF
>TRBJ1-5|15|.|TRBV2|.
TGTGCCAGCAGCGCCGACAGCTATAGCAATCAGCCCCAGCATTTT
CASSADSYSNQPQHF
>TRBJ2-3|16|.|TRBV18|.
TGTGCCAGCTCACTGGATCAGGGCAGCTACACAGATACGCAGTATTTT
CASSLDQGSYTDTQYF
>TRBJ2-7|14|.|TRBV5-6|.
TGTGCCAGCAGCTTGGACGCCGGGGGAAACGAGCAGTACTTC
CASSLDAGGNEQYF
>TRBJ1-3|18|.|TRBV5-5|few
TGTGCCAGCAGCGTGAGTCCAGGGTTGTTATCCGGCGGAAACACCATATATTTT
CASSVSPGLLSGGNTIYF
>TRBJ1-3|15|.|TRBV18|few
TGTGCCAGCTCACGTCGGGGGGCGCCAGGAAACACCATATATTTT
CASSRRGAPGNTIYF
>TRBJ1-1|16|TRBD1|TRBV28|.
TGTGCCAGCAGTTTACCTAACAGGGGGCGAAGGACTGAAGCTTTCTTT
CASSLPNRGRRTEAFF
>TRBJ2-7|16|.|TRBV3-1/TRBV3-2|.
TGTGCCAGCAGCCCGTACCCTAGCGCGAGCTCCTACGAGCAGTACTTC
CASSPYPSASSYEQYF
>TRBJ2-1|15|TRBD1|TRBV28|.
TGTGCCAGCATCGGCGGGACAGGGGTGGGCAATGAGCAGTTCTTC
CASIGGTGVGNEQFF
>TRBJ2-5|13|.|TRBV19|.
TGTGCCAGCCGACAGAGCTCACAAGAGACCCAGTACTTC
CASRQSSQETQYF